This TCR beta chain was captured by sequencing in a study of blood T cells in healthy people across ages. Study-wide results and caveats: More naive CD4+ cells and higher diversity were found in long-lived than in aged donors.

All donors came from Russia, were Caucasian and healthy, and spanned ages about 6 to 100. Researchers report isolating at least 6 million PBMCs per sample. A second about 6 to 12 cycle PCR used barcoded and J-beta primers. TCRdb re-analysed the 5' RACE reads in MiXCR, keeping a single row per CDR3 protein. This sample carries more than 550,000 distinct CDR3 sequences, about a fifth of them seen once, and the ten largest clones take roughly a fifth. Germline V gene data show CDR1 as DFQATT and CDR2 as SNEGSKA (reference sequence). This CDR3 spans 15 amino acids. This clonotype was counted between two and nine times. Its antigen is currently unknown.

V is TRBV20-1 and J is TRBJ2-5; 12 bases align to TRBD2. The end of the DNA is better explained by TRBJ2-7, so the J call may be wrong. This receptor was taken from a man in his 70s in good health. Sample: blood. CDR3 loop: CSASLAGGLGYEQYF. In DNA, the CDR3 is TGCAGTGCTAGTCTAGCGGGGGGGCTCGGGTACGAGCAGTACTTC.